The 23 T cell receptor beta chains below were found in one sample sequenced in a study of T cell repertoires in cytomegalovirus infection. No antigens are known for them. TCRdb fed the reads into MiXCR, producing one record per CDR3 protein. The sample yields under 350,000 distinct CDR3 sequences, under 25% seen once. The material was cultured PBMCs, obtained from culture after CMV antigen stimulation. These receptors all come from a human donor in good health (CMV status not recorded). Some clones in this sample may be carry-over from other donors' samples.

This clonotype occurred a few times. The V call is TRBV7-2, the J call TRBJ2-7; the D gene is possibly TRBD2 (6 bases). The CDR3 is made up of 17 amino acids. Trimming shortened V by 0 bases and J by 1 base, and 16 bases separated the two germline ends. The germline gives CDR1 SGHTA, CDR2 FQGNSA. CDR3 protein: CASSLALDSGVSYEQYF. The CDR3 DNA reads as TGTGCCAGCAGCTTAGCGCTGGATAGCGGAGTTTCCTACGAGCAGTACTTC.

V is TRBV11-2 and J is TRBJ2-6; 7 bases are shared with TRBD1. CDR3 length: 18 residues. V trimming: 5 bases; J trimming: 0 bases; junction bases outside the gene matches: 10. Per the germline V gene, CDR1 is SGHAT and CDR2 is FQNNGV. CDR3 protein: CASSVRTGVTSGANVLTF. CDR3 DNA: TGTGCCAGCAGCGTACGGACAGGTGTCACCTCTGGGGCCAACGTCCTGACTTTC.

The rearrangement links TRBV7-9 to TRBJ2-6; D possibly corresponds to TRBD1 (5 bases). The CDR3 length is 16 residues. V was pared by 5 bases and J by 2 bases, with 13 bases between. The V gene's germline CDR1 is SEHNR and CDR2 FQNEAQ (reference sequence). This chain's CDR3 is CASSDTGSAGANVLTF. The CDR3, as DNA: TGTGCCAGCAGCGACACAGGATCGGCTGGGGCCAACGTCCTGACTTTC.

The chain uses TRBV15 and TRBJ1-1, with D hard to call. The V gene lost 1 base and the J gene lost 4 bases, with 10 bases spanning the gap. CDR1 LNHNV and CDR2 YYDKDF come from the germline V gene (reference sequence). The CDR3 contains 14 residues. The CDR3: CATSRAIGGTEAFF. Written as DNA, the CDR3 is TGTGCCACCAGCAGAGCTATCGGAGGCACTGAAGCTTTCTTT.

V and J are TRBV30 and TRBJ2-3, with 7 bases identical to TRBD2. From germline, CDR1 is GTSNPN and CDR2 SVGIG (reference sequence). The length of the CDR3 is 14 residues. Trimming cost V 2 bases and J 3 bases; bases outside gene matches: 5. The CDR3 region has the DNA TGTGCCTGGAGTCGTACTAGCGATACAGATACGCAGTATTTT. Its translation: CAWSRTSDTDTQYF.

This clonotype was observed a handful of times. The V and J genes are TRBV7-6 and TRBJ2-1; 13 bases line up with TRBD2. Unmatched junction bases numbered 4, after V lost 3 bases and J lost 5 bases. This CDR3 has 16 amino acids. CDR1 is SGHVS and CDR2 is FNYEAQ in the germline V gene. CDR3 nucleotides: TGTGCCAGCAGCTTCGGAGGACTAGCGGGGGACAATGAGCAGTTCTTC. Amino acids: CASSFGGLAGDNEQFF. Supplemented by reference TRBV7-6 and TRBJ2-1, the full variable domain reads GAGVSQSPRYKVTKRGQDVALRCDPISGHVSLYWYRQALGQGPEFLTYFNYEAQQDKSGLPNDRFSAERPEGSISTLTIQRTEQRDSAMYRCASSFGGLAGDNEQFFGPGTRLTVL.

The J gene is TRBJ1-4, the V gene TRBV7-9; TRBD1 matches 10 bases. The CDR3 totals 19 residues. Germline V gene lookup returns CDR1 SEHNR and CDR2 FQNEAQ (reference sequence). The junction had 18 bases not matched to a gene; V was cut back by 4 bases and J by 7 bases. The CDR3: CASSSTRDRGALSREKLFF. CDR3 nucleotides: TGTGCCAGCAGCTCGACCCGGGACAGGGGCGCCCTTAGTCGTGAAAAACTGTTTTTT.

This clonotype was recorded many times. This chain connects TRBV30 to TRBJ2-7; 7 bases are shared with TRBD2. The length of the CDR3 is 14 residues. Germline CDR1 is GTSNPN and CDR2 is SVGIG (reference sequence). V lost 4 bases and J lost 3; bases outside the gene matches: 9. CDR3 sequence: CAWKPGGSIYEQYF. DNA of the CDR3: TGTGCCTGGAAGCCCGGGGGGTCAATCTACGAGCAGTACTTC.

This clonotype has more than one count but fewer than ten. CDR3 sequence (DNA): TGTGCCCCGGGGATCCCAAGACAGGCAAATGGAAACACCATATATTTT. Its translation: CAPGIPRQANGNTIYF. V is TRBV7-3 and J is TRBJ1-3; perhaps TRBD1 as D (6 bases). The CDR3 has 16 amino acids. Between the trimmed V and J ends, which lost 11 bases and 3 bases, there was a span of 23 bases. Looked up from germline, CDR1 is SGHTA and CDR2 is FQGTGA.

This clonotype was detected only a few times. CDR3: CASSEGGPYEQYF. CDR3 DNA: TGTGCCAGCAGTGAAGGGGGGCCCTACGAGCAGTACTTC. V and J are TRBV6-1 and TRBJ2-7, with a weak D call TRBD1 (6 bases). V lost 1 base and J lost 2, with 6 bases in between. The germline gives CDR1 MNHNS, CDR2 SASEGT. There are 13 residues in the CDR3.

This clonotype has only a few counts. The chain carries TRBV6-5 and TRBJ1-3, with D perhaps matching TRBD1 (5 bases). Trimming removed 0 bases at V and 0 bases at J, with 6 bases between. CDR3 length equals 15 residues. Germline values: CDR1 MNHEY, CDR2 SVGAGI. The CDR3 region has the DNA TGTGCCAGCAGTTACTCGGGACGCTCTGGAAACACCATATATTTT. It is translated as CASSYSGRSGNTIYF.

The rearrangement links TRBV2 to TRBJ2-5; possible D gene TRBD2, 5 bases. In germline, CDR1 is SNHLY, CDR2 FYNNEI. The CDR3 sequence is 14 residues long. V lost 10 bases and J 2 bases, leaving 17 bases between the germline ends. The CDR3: CATLRGRLQETQYF. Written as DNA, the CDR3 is TGTGCCACCCTGAGAGGGCGGTTACAAGAGACCCAGTACTTC.

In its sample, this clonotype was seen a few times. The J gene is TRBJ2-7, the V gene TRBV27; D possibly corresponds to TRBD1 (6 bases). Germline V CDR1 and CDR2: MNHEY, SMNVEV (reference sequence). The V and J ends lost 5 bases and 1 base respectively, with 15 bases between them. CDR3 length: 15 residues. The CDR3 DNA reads TGTGCCAGCAGTACAAGGGACACCCAGTCCTACGAGCAGTACTTC. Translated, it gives CASSTRDTQSYEQYF.

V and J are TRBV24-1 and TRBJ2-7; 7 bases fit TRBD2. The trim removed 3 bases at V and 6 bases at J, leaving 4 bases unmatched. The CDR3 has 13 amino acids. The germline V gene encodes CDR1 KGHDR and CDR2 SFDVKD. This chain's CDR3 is CATSDPSGREQYF. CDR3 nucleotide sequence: TGTGCCACCAGTGATCCTAGCGGCCGCGAGCAGTACTTC.

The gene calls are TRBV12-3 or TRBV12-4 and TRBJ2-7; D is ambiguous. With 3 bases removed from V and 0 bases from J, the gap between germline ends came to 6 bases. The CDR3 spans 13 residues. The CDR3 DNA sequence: TGTGCCAGCAGTTTCCGAAGCTCCTACGAGCAGTACTTC. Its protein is CASSFRSSYEQYF.

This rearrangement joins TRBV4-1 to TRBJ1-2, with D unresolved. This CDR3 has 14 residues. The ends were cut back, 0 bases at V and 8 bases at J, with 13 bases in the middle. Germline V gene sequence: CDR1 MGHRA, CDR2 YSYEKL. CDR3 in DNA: TGCGCCAGCAGCCAAGATCTGGATTATCGGGGCTACACCTTC. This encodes CASSQDLDYRGYTF.

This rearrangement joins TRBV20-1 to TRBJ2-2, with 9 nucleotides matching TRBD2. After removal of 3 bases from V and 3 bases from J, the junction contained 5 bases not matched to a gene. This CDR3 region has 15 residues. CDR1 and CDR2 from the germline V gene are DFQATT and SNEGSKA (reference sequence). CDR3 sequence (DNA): TGCAGTGCTAGGACTAGCGGAGAATACACCGGGGAGCTGTTTTTT. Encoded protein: CSARTSGEYTGELFF.

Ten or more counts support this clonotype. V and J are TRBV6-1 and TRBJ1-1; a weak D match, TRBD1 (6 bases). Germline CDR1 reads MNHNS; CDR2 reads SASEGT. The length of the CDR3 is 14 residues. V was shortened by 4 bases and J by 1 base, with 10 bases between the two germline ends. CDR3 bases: TGTGCCAGCAGTGCCGGGACAAAGAACACTGAAGCTTTCTTT. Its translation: CASSAGTKNTEAFF.

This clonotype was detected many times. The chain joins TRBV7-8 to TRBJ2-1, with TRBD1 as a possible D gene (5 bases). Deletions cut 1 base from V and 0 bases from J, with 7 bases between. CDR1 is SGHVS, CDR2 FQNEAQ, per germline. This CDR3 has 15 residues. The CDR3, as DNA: TGTGCCAGCAGCTTAGTCGACAGCTCCTACAATGAGCAGTTCTTC. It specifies CASSLVDSSYNEQFF.

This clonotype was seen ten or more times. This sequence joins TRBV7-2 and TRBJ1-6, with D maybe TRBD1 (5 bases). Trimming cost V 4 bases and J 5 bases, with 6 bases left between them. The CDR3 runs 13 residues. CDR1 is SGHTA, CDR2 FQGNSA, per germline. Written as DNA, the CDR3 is TGTGCCAGCAGCTCGACAGATAATTCACCCCTCCACTTT. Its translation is CASSSTDNSPLHF.

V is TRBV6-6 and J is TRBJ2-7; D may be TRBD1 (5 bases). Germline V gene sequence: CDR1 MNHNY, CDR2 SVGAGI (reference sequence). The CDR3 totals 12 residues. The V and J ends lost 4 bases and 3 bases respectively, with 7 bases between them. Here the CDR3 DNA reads TGTGCCAGCAGTTGGGGCAGCTACGAGCAGTACGTC. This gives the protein CASSWGSYEQYV.

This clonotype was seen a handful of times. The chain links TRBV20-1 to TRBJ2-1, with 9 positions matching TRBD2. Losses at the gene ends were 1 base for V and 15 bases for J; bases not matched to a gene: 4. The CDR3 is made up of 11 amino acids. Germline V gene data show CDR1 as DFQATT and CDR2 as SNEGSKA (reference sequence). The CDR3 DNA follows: TGCAGTGCTAGAGGGCGGGAGGGCCGGTTCTTC. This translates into CSARGREGRFF.

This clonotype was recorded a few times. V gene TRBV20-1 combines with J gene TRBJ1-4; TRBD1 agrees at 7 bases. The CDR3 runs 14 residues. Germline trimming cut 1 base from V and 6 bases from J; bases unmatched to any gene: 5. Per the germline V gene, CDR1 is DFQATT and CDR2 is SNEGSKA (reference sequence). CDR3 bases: TGCAGTGCTAGAGTGGGGGGGACAGATGAAAAACTGTTTTTT. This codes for CSARVGGTDEKLFF.